This T cell receptor (beta chain) derives from a study of blood T cell repertoires in COVID-19. Assay: immunoSEQ multiplex PCR; the TCRdb copy retains only in-frame clones and omits some. Of 150,000 or so clones in the sample, about nine tenths were seen once. In this sample, this clone turned up a few times. Sequencing was done on a sample of PBMCs or T cells enriched from blood (not recorded which). This clonotype was obtained from a woman aged 40-49 years who had been exposed to COVID-19.

The CDR3 loop is CASSPPGGSETQYF. The CDR3 DNA sequence: TGTGCCAGCAGTCCACCAGGGGGCTCAGAGACCCAGTACTTC. The V gene is TRBV28, the J gene TRBJ2-5; TRBD1 aligns across 8 bases. The CDR3 spans 14 residues. The germline V gene has CDR1 MDHEN and CDR2 SYDVKM. Germline trimming cut 5 bases from V and 4 bases from J; bases unmatched to any gene: 6.